This TCR beta chain was recovered during a study of T cells after yellow fever vaccination. The V gene's germline CDR1 is ENHRY and CDR2 SYGVKD. Trimming stripped 0 bases from V and 3 bases from J, with 13 bases between. The length of the CDR3 is 16 residues. This clonotype was detected many times. TCRdb fed the 5' RACE reads into MiXCR, producing one record per CDR3 protein. The sample consists of about 340,000 distinct CDR3 sequences, 9.5% to 15% of them appearing once. The genes are TRBV10-3 and TRBJ2-3, with TRBD1 as a possible D gene (6 bases). The source was CD4+ T cells sorted from PBMCs, collected 15 days after the yellow fever booster vaccination. The TCR comes from a man between 18 and 29 years old who received the YFV17D yellow fever vaccine. CDR3 loop: CAISESEGRGTDTQYF. In DNA form, the CDR3 reads TGTGCCATCAGTGAGTCCGAGGGCAGGGGAACAGATACGCAGTATTTT.